This is a list of T cell receptor beta chains from one sample in a study of neoadjuvant anti-PD-1 for oral cavity cancer. This table comes from immunoSEQ multiplex PCR, and its TCRdb copy is limited to in-frame clones, with some not included. The sample holds thousands of clones, approximately 67% seen once. The material was PBMCs, obtained after nivolumab (anti-PD-1) treatment. The receptor set was obtained from a person aged 35-79 years with oral cavity squamous cell carcinoma. Both conserved end residues are part of each CDR3. Each record gives: clone size, J gene, D gene, V gene, CDR3 protein, CDR3 DNA. The D gene is left open where the match is weak. The listing skips clone size in some rows; elsewhere it reads once, few, many or a size class.

once,TRBJ1-3,.,TRBV5-5,CASSRQPGLAGNTIYF,TGTGCCAGCAGCCGCCAACCGGGACTAGCTGGAAACACCATATATTTT
.,TRBJ1-5,TRBD1,TRBV6-4,CAMTGGFNQPQHF,TGTGCCATGACAGGGGGCTTCAATCAGCCCCAGCATTTT
.,TRBJ2-4,TRBD2,TRBV4-3,CASSQDPGGAGRNIQYF,TGCGCCAGCAGCCAAGATCCGGGGGGGGCGGGTCGGAACATTCAGTACTTC
once,TRBJ1-2,.,TRBV4-3,CASSQDSGNYGYTF,TGCGCCAGCAGCCAAGATTCAGGAAACTATGGCTACACCTTC
.,TRBJ2-2,TRBD2,TRBV14,CASSQGGLAGGNTGELFF,TGTGCCAGCAGCCAAGGCGGACTAGCGGGGGGTAACACCGGGGAGCTGTTTTTT
few,TRBJ2-1,TRBD1,TRBV7-2,CASSLAVSGQGYNEQFF,TGTGCCAGCAGCTTAGCGGTATCAGGACAGGGGTACAATGAGCAGTTCTTC
.,TRBJ2-1,.,TRBV15,CATSARSYNEQFF,TGTGCCACCAGTGCACGCTCCTACAATGAGCAGTTCTTC
.,TRBJ1-1,.,TRBV29-1,CSVGLEWELNTEAFF,TGCAGCGTTGGACTAGAGTGGGAGCTGAACACTGAAGCTTTCTTT
.,TRBJ1-2,.,TRBV25-1,CASSVAGTSSYGYTF,TGTGCCAGCAGTGTTGCGGGAACCAGTTCCTATGGCTACACCTTC
.,TRBJ2-2,TRBD1,TRBV28,CASSPLRTGDGNTGELFF,TGTGCCAGCAGTCCTCTCCGGACAGGGGACGGGAACACCGGGGAGCTGTTTTTT
.,TRBJ2-5,.,TRBV11-2,CASSLVRGGETQYF,TGTGCCAGCAGCTTAGTGCGGGGCGGCGAGACCCAGTACTTC
.,TRBJ2-2,.,TRBV5-5,CASSLSGQVRNTGELFF,TGTGCCAGCAGCTTATCAGGACAAGTACGGAACACCGGGGAGCTGTTTTTT
.,TRBJ1-3,.,TRBV2,CASSATRYSGNTIYF,TGTGCCAGCAGTGCGACACGTTACTCTGGAAACACCATATATTTT
.,TRBJ2-2,TRBD1,TRBV19,CASRDRGHSAGELFF,TGTGCCAGCCGGGACAGGGGGCATTCGGCCGGGGAGCTGTTTTTT
.,TRBJ1-2,.,TRBV27,CASSLGAGVGGYTF,TGTGCCAGCAGTTTAGGGGCAGGTGTAGGGGGCTACACCTTC
.,TRBJ1-1,.,TRBV5-1,CASSLKLTGMAFF,TGCGCCAGCAGCTTGAAGCTCACAGGAATGGCTTTCTTT
.,TRBJ1-1,.,TRBV7-9,CASSPMNTEAFF,TGTGCCAGCAGCCCCATGAACACTGAAGCTTTCTTT
.,TRBJ1-2,.,TRBV11-2,CASSLSGRDYGYTF,TGTGCCAGCAGCTTAAGTGGCAGGGACTATGGCTACACCTTC
.,TRBJ2-7,TRBD1,TRBV6-1,CASSGFDEGQVVNEQYF,TGTGCCAGCAGTGGCTTTGATGAAGGACAGGTCGTTAACGAGCAGTACTTC
.,TRBJ1-2,TRBD1,TRBV7-2,CASSLETGNGYTF,TGTGCCAGCAGCTTAGAGACAGGGAATGGCTACACCTTC
few,TRBJ1-4,.,TRBV7-9,CASSLEDEAEKLFF,TGTGCCAGCAGCTTAGAGGACGAGGCCGAAAAACTGTTTTTT
.,TRBJ2-1,.,TRBV11-3,CASSLGGGLNNEQFF,TGTGCCAGCAGCTTAGGGGGGGGCCTCAACAATGAGCAGTTCTTC
.,TRBJ1-1,.,TRBV4-2,CASSQEEGGTTEAFF,TGTGCCAGCAGCCAAGAGGAAGGGGGAACCACTGAAGCTTTCTTT
.,TRBJ1-1,.,TRBV2,CASSQDGGNTEAFF,TGTGCCAGCAGTCAGGACGGGGGGAACACTGAAGCTTTCTTT
.,TRBJ1-1,.,TRBV19,CASSIAYSMNTEAFF,TGTGCCAGTAGTATTGCATACAGCATGAACACTGAAGCTTTCTTT
.,TRBJ2-2,TRBD2,TRBV2,CASSEAPPSGSNTGELFF,TGTGCCAGCAGTGAAGCTCCACCTAGCGGGTCGAACACCGGGGAGCTGTTTTTT
.,TRBJ2-3,TRBD2,TRBV13,CASTSDSRGADTQYF,TGTGCCAGCACTTCGGACTCCCGGGGGGCAGATACGCAGTATTTT
.,TRBJ2-3,.,TRBV6-6,CASSYGTSSDTQYF,TGTGCCAGCAGTTACGGGACTTCGTCGGATACGCAGTATTTT
few,TRBJ1-5,TRBD1,TRBV27,CASSLGTGFQPQHF,TGTGCCAGCAGTTTAGGGACAGGGTTTCAGCCCCAGCATTTT
.,TRBJ2-6,.,TRBV10-3,CAISASGGANVLTF,TGTGCCATCAGCGCCAGCGGGGGGGCCAACGTCCTGACTTTC
.,TRBJ1-4,.,TRBV7-2,CASRGTRVEKLFF,TGTGCCAGCAGGGGTACACGGGTTGAAAAACTGTTTTTT
.,TRBJ2-2,.,TRBV7-8,CASSSSRFNTGELFF,TGTGCCAGCAGCTCCTCCCGCTTCAACACCGGGGAGCTGTTTTTT
.,TRBJ1-3,TRBD1,TRBV7-9,CASSLTGGRNTIYF,TGTGCCAGCAGCTTGACAGGGGGCAGAAACACCATATATTTT
.,TRBJ1-3,.,TRBV16,CASSQSTTGNTIYF,TGTGCCAGCAGCCAATCCACAACTGGAAACACCATATATTTT
once,TRBJ2-3,.,TRBV5-8,CASSLGRRGGTDTQYF,TGTGCCAGCAGCTTGGGGAGGAGGGGGGGCACAGATACGCAGTATTTT
.,TRBJ1-4,TRBD1,TRBV5-6,CASSGRDRVEKLFF,TGTGCCAGCAGCGGCCGGGACAGGGTTGAAAAACTGTTTTTT
.,TRBJ2-2,.,TRBV7-7,CASSQGRTLGGTGELFF,TGTGCCAGCAGCCAAGGACGGACTCTAGGGGGTACCGGGGAGCTGTTTTTT
few,TRBJ2-2,.,TRBV2,CASRLGINTGELFF,TGTGCCAGCAGACTAGGGATAAACACCGGGGAGCTGTTTTTT
.,TRBJ2-5,.,TRBV5-1,CASSLAVGFETQYF,TGCGCCAGCAGCTTGGCGGTGGGTTTTGAGACCCAGTACTTC
.,TRBJ2-3,.,TRBV30,CAWRNQGPVTQYF,TGTGCCTGGAGAAACCAGGGGCCAGTTACGCAGTATTTT
.,TRBJ2-3,.,TRBV4-3,CASSQEMDSTTDTQYF,TGCGCCAGCAGCCAAGAGATGGATAGCACCACAGATACGCAGTATTTT
.,TRBJ1-1,.,TRBV9,CASSADKHTEAFF,TGTGCCAGCAGCGCCGACAAGCACACTGAAGCTTTCTTT
.,TRBJ1-5,.,TRBV5-6,CASSLVGQPQHF,TGTGCCAGCAGCTTGGTCGGTCAGCCCCAGCATTTT
.,TRBJ1-5,.,TRBV5-1,CASSLTGTEDQPQHF,TGCGCCAGCAGCTTGACAGGGACGGAGGATCAGCCCCAGCATTTT
.,TRBJ1-1,TRBD1,TRBV27,CASSLTGATEAFF,TGTGCCAGCAGTCTTACAGGGGCCACTGAAGCTTTCTTT
few,TRBJ2-6,TRBD1,TRBV23-1,CASSHWGQWYVGAGANVLTF,TGCGCCAGCAGTCATTGGGGACAGTGGTACGTGGGGGCTGGGGCCAACGTCCTGACTTTC
.,TRBJ1-1,.,TRBV15,CATSRDLGATEAFF,TGTGCCACCAGCAGAGATCTCGGGGCCACTGAAGCTTTCTTT
.,TRBJ1-2,.,TRBV6-1,CASSEGFFGGYGYTF,TGTGCCAGCAGTGAAGGGTTTTTCGGGGGATATGGCTACACCTTC
.,TRBJ1-5,.,TRBV5-6,CASSLYFDNQPQHF,TGTGCCAGCAGCTTGTATTTCGATAACCAGCCCCAGCATTTT
few,TRBJ2-5,.,TRBV7-7,CASSLEGVTGTQYF,TGTGCCAGCAGCTTAGAGGGGGTTACGGGGACCCAGTACTTC
few,TRBJ2-7,.,TRBV18,CASSPEDVGGYEQYF,TGTGCCAGCTCACCCGAGGACGTAGGTGGCTACGAGCAGTACTTC
.,TRBJ1-2,.,TRBV28,CASSGPGVTVFGGYTF,TGTGCCAGCAGCGGCCCAGGGGTTACGGTCTTTGGTGGCTACACCTTC
few,TRBJ2-2,.,TRBV15,CATRQGGPGELFF,TGTGCCACCAGGCAGGGGGGGCCCGGGGAGCTGTTTTTT
.,TRBJ1-1,TRBD1,TRBV5-1,CASSLGGQGYTEAFF,TGCGCCAGCAGCTTGGGCGGACAGGGGTATACTGAAGCTTTCTTT
few,TRBJ1-2,.,TRBV18,CASSPPTESYGYTF,TGTGCCAGCTCACCACCGACGGAGTCCTATGGCTACACCTTC
.,TRBJ2-2,TRBD1,TRBV7-6,CALTVGQLTGELFF,TGTGCCCTCACGGTGGGACAGCTCACCGGGGAGCTGTTTTTT
.,TRBJ1-5,TRBD1,TRBV6-5,CASSPRGGHQPQHF,TGTGCCAGCAGCCCCAGAGGGGGCCATCAGCCCCAGCATTTT